The 32 T cell receptor beta chains reported below all come from one sample, sequenced in a study of T-cell reconstitution after alpha-beta-depleted transplantation in children. Unique molecular identifiers were incorporated during preparation of the TCRbeta library. One entry per CDR3 protein, called by TCRdb with MiXCR from the PCR reads. The sample shows some 400,000 distinct CDR3 sequences, about a fifth of them seen only once. Specimen: PBMCs from the stem cell graft donor, collected from the stem cell graft. All receptors derive from a human donor who donated a stem cell graft to a child with acute myeloid leukemia.

This clonotype was observed many times. The chain has TRBV7-2 and TRBJ2-3; a possible D gene is TRBD2 (5 bases). The CDR3 sequence is 13 residues long. V gave up 8 bases and J gave up 1 base, with 10 bases separating them. CDR1 and CDR2 (germline): SGHTA, FQGNSA. The CDR3 DNA reads TGTGCCAGCGGGAGAACGGGCACAGATACGCAGTATTTT. Protein product: CASGRTGTDTQYF. The full variable domain, with the rest looked up from reference TRBV7-2 and TRBJ2-3, is GAGVSQSPSNKVTEKGKDVELRCDPISGHTALYWYRQSLGQGLEFLIYFQGNSAPDKSGLPSDRFSAERTGGSVSTLTIQRTQQEDSAVYLCASGRTGTDTQYFGPGTRLTVL.

This clonotype was observed a few times. This chain uses TRBV27 with TRBJ1-2; 9 nucleotides line up with TRBD1. Trimming cost V 1 base and J 5 bases; bases outside gene matches: 2. Germline lookup yields CDR1 MNHEY and CDR2 SMNVEV (reference sequence). The length of the CDR3 is 14 residues. The CDR3: CASSLYGTGYGYTF. CDR3 sequence (DNA): TGTGCCAGCAGTTTATATGGGACAGGGTATGGCTACACCTTC.

This chain links TRBV11-2 with TRBJ2-7; the match to TRBD1 covers 8 bases. Germline V gene lookup returns CDR1 SGHAT and CDR2 FQNNGV. CDR3 length: 16 residues. V shed 1 base and J 4 bases; nucleotides not matched to a gene: 9. The CDR3 coding sequence is TGTGCCAGCAGCTTAGGGCCGGGACAGGAAAATTACGAGCAGTACTTC. Its protein is CASSLGPGQENYEQYF. The full variable domain, its missing parts supplied by reference TRBV11-2 and TRBJ2-7, is EAGVAQSPRYKIIEKRQSVAFWCNPISGHATLYWYQQILGQGPKLLIQFQNNGVVDDSQLPKDRFSAERLKGVDSTLKIQPAKLEDSAVYLCASSLGPGQENYEQYFGPGTRLTVT.

In its sample, this clonotype was seen many times. The rearrangement uses TRBV20-1 and TRBJ1-1, with D unclear. CDR1 is DFQATT and CDR2 is SNEGSKA in the germline V gene (reference sequence). V lost 1 base, J lost 1 base, and 7 bases lay in between. There are 13 residues in the CDR3. This CDR3 reads CSARGVANTEAFF. CDR3 nucleotides: TGCAGTGCTAGAGGAGTAGCGAACACTGAAGCTTTCTTT.

The gene calls are TRBV20-1 and TRBJ1-2, with D perhaps TRBD1 (5 bases). Germline CDR1 reads DFQATT; CDR2 reads SNEGSKA (reference sequence). The CDR3 spans 15 residues. V was trimmed by 2 bases and J by 1 base, leaving 14 bases between them. In DNA form, the CDR3 reads TGCAGTGCTAGACGTTCCGGGGGATATAACTATGGCTACACCTTC. Translated, it gives CSARRSGGYNYGYTF.

This clonotype turned up a few times. The rearrangement joins TRBV7-2 to TRBJ2-7; D is unclear. CDR1 is SGHTA, CDR2 FQGNSA, per germline. V gave up 3 bases and J gave up 4 bases, with 13 bases separating them. This CDR3 comprises 14 residues. This CDR3 is CASSFLTGPYEQYF. The CDR3 DNA reads as TGTGCCAGCAGCTTTTTGACGGGTCCGTACGAGCAGTACTTC.

This chain uses TRBV12-3 or TRBV12-4 with TRBJ2-7; either TRBD1 or TRBD2 may fit D (5 bases each). V was shortened by 7 bases and J by 2 bases, with 15 bases between the two germline ends. The length of the CDR3 is 14 residues. DNA for the CDR3: TGTGCCAGCACCCTCCGGGGACGGACCTACGAGCAGTACTTC. It encodes CASTLRGRTYEQYF.

The rearrangement joins TRBV7-9 to TRBJ2-2; 12 bases line up with TRBD2. Germline V gene lookup returns CDR1 SEHNR and CDR2 FQNEAQ (reference sequence). After removal of 6 bases from V and 4 bases from J, the junction contained 6 bases not matched to a gene. CDR3 length: 16 residues. CDR3 in amino acids: CASRATSGRRTGELFF. The CDR3 coding sequence is TGTGCCAGCAGAGCGACTAGCGGGAGACGCACCGGGGAGCTGTTTTTT.

This clonotype was seen more than once but under ten times. For the CDR3, the DNA is TGTGCCAGGGGGAGTCGGGTCACTGAAGCTTTCTTT. Its translation is CARGSRVTEAFF. The genes are TRBV7-9 and TRBJ1-1; D unclear. CDR3 size: 12 residues. V lost 9 bases and J lost 4, with 12 bases in between. Germline V lookup: CDR1 SEHNR, CDR2 FQNEAQ (reference sequence).

The chain carries TRBV9 and TRBJ1-1; 8 bases align to TRBD1. The CDR3 extends over 14 amino acids. Germline V gives CDR1 SGDLS, CDR2 YYNGEE. Germline trimming cut 5 bases from V and 1 base from J; bases unmatched to any gene: 4. The CDR3 protein is CASRETGANTEAFF. CDR3 DNA: TGTGCCAGCAGAGAGACAGGGGCGAACACTGAAGCTTTCTTT.

This clonotype was recorded many times. V is TRBV20-1 and J is TRBJ2-7; D unresolved. The CDR3 covers 14 residues. Germline V gene sequence: CDR1 DFQATT, CDR2 SNEGSKA (reference sequence). Trimming pared 3 bases from V and 0 bases from J, leaving 12 bases between. Written as DNA, the CDR3 is TGCAGTGCTAGGATCGGCGGACCCTCCTACGAGCAGTACTTC. This translates into CSARIGGPSYEQYF.

This clonotype was found a few times. J is TRBJ2-3 and V is TRBV5-6; either TRBD1 or TRBD2 may supply D (7 bases each). The CDR3 has 15 amino acids. Germline lookup yields CDR1 SGHDT and CDR2 YYEEEE. Trimming shortened V by 2 bases and J by 5 bases, and 15 bases separated the two germline ends. CDR3 sequence reads: CASSFAGGGQDTQYF. For the CDR3, the DNA is TGTGCCAGCAGCTTCGCAGGGGGAGGGCAAGATACGCAGTATTTT.

At least ten counts were recorded for this clonotype. In DNA form, the CDR3 reads TGCGCCAGCAGCCGGGAAGGATCCGCTACCAAGGAGCAGTTCTTC. Its translation is CASSREGSATKEQFF. V is TRBV4-3 and J is TRBJ2-1; D remains unclear. Germline V CDR1 and CDR2: LGHNA, YSLEER. Trimming removed 4 bases at V and 10 bases at J, with 20 bases between. This CDR3 comprises 15 residues.

This clonotype was counted a few times. The chain links TRBV25-1 to TRBJ2-1; D remains unclear. The germline gives CDR1 MGHDK, CDR2 SYGVNS. The V gene lost 7 bases and the J gene lost 6 bases, with 13 bases spanning the gap. The CDR3 length is 13 residues. CDR3 amino acids: CASTRQTGNEQFF. The CDR3 region has the DNA TGTGCCAGCACGCGTCAGACGGGCAATGAGCAGTTCTTC.

The chain is built from TRBV24-1 and TRBJ2-3; a possible D gene is TRBD2 (6 bases). V was cut by 2 bases and J by 3 bases, with 11 bases left in between. The CDR3 runs 15 residues. CDR1 and CDR2 from the germline V gene are KGHDR and SFDVKD. The CDR3 reads CATSDSGEPTDTQYF. The CDR3 DNA sequence: TGTGCCACCAGTGATTCGGGGGAACCGACAGATACGCAGTATTTT.

This clonotype turned up a few times. The chain links TRBV7-6 to TRBJ2-2; D possibly corresponds to TRBD1 (6 bases). The CDR3 totals 16 residues. Germline CDR1 and CDR2: SGHVS and FNYEAQ. V was clipped by 5 bases and J by 1 base, with 14 bases between them. For the CDR3, the DNA is TGTGCCAGCAGCCCGACTACAGGGTTGAACACCGGGGAGCTGTTTTTT. Protein product: CASSPTTGLNTGELFF.

By sample share, this clonotype is medium-sized. The V and J genes are TRBV29-1 and TRBJ2-1, with TRBD2 matching 12 bases. The CDR3 contains 14 residues. The V segment lost 6 bases and the J segment 10 bases; nucleotides outside the gene matches: 10. Germline lookup yields CDR1 SQVTM and CDR2 ANQGSEA. As DNA, the CDR3 is TGCAGCGTCGAAAGGACTAGCGGGACAGCGGAGCAGTTCTTC. It translates to CSVERTSGTAEQFF.

The rearrangement joins TRBV12-3 or TRBV12-4 to TRBJ2-1, with D possibly matching TRBD2 (6 bases). The V gene lost 5 bases and the J gene lost 8 bases, with 13 bases spanning the gap. CDR3 length: 13 amino acids. The DNA of the CDR3 is TGTGCCAGCAGTCGGACTACCATCGATGAGCAGTTCTTC. Protein sequence: CASSRTTIDEQFF.

At least ten counts were recorded for this clonotype. This chain uses TRBV25-1 with TRBJ2-1; D gene ambiguous. V was shortened by 1 base and J by 3 bases, with 7 bases between the two germline ends. The V gene's germline CDR1 is MGHDK and CDR2 SYGVNS. The CDR3 is 14 residues long. In DNA, the CDR3 is TGTGCCAGCAGTGAATTTGGCGACTACAATGAGCAGTTCTTC. This gives the protein CASSEFGDYNEQFF. The variable domain in full, completed from reference TRBV25-1 and TRBJ2-1, reads EADIYQTPRYLVIGTGKKITLECSQTMGHDKMYWYQQDPGMELHLIHYSYGVNSTEKGDLSSESTVSRIRTEHFPLTLESARPSHTSQYLCASSEFGDYNEQFFGPGTRLTVL.

This clonotype came up a few times. V usage is TRBV12-3 or TRBV12-4 and J usage is TRBJ1-1, with a tentative D call TRBD1 (6 bases). This CDR3 contains 10 residues. V was trimmed by 8 bases and J by 8 bases, leaving 9 bases between them. CDR3: CASSDSEAFF. The CDR3 bases are TGTGCCAGCTCGGACAGCGAAGCTTTCTTT.

In this sample, this clonotype turned up a few times. This sequence joins TRBV7-3 and TRBJ2-1, with 7 bases identical to TRBD1. V trimming: 5 bases; J trimming: 7 bases; junction bases outside the gene matches: 5. The germline CDR1 and CDR2 sequences are SGHTA and FQGTGA. This CDR3 region has 13 residues. CDR3 amino acids: CASSATGLNEQFF. The DNA for the CDR3 is TGTGCCAGCAGCGCGACAGGGTTGAATGAGCAGTTCTTC.

The genes are TRBV27 and TRBJ1-5; D gene unclear. V shed 5 bases and J shed 7 bases, with 18 bases lying between them. Germline CDR1 and CDR2: MNHEY and SMNVEV (reference sequence). The CDR3 has 15 amino acids. CDR3 DNA: TGTGCCAGCAGTCCAAGGCGGGGTAATTTACAGCCCCAGCATTTT. Protein sequence: CASSPRRGNLQPQHF.

This clonotype was picked up many times. V and J are TRBV10-3 and TRBJ2-5; D perhaps matches TRBD1 (6 bases). Trimming left V 4 bases short and J 5 bases short, with 14 bases between. The CDR3 has 14 amino acids. Germline CDR1 and CDR2: ENHRY and SYGVKD. CDR3 in DNA: TGTGCCATCAGTGTCAGGGGTAACGGGGAGACCCAGTACTTC. Its translation is CAISVRGNGETQYF.

This chain links TRBV27 with TRBJ2-5, with 9 bases identical to TRBD1. V was pared by 5 bases and J by 5 bases, with 6 bases of the junction left unmatched. From germline, CDR1 is MNHEY and CDR2 SMNVEV (reference sequence). CDR3 length: 14 amino acids. The CDR3 DNA is TGTGCCAGCAGTATCACAGGGGGCGGTGAGACCCAGTACTTC. As protein: CASSITGGGETQYF.

This rearrangement joins TRBV6-1 to TRBJ2-7; the match to TRBD1 covers 7 bases. The CDR3 is 15 amino acids. Trimming took 1 base from V and 4 from J; bases not matched to a gene: 7. Looked up from germline, CDR1 is MNHNS and CDR2 is SASEGT. The CDR3 sequence: CASSEDPGQFYEQYF. CDR3 DNA sequence: TGTGCCAGCAGTGAAGATCCGGGACAGTTTTACGAGCAGTACTTC.

The chain links TRBV11-2 to TRBJ2-5, with 7 bases fitting TRBD2. V lost 1 base and J lost 7; bases outside the gene matches: 6. The CDR3 extends over 14 amino acids. CDR1 is SGHAT and CDR2 is FQNNGV in the germline V gene. CDR3 residues: CASSLVREGGTQYF. The CDR3 DNA is TGTGCCAGCAGCTTAGTAAGGGAGGGAGGGACCCAGTACTTC.

This clonotype was picked up a small number of times. This rearrangement joins TRBV7-2 to TRBJ2-7; D unclear. The V gene lost 5 bases and the J gene lost 7 bases, with 9 bases spanning the gap. CDR3 length equals 11 residues. Per germline, CDR1 SGHTA and CDR2 FQGNSA. CDR3 bases: TGTGCCAGCAGCACTGCGTTGGAGCAGTACTTC. This codes for CASSTALEQYF.

In this sample, this clonotype turned up many times. This chain joins TRBV29-1 and TRBJ2-3, with TRBD2 matching 8 bases. The CDR3 spans 13 residues. Trimming at V came to 6 bases and at J to 1 base, leaving 3 bases not matched to a gene. Germline V gives CDR1 SQVTM, CDR2 ANQGSEA. The CDR3 protein is CSVTSEGTDTQYF. CDR3 DNA sequence: TGCAGCGTGACTAGCGAGGGCACAGATACGCAGTATTTT.

In its sample, this clonotype was seen many times. The chain joins TRBV10-3 to TRBJ1-6; D not certain. CDR1 is ENHRY and CDR2 is SYGVKD in the germline V gene. The CDR3 covers 15 residues. Trimming stripped 3 bases from V and 4 bases from J, with 10 bases between. The CDR3 protein is CAISDGAGYNSPLHF. The CDR3 nucleotides are TGTGCCATCAGTGATGGTGCAGGTTATAATTCACCCCTCCACTTT.

This clonotype was seen a handful of times. The rearrangement uses TRBV5-5 and TRBJ2-2; D could derive from TRBD1 or TRBD2 (5 bases each). The CDR3 sequence is 15 residues long. Trimming left V 1 base short and J 7 bases short, with 14 bases between. The germline CDR1 and CDR2 sequences are SGHKS and YYEKEE (reference sequence). The CDR3 DNA reads as TGTGCCAGCAGCTTGTATAGGGAGCAGGGCGGGGAGCTGTTTTTT. Translated: CASSLYREQGGELFF.

This chain uses TRBV9 with TRBJ2-1; possibly TRBD1 or TRBD2 for D (5 bases each). Trimming removed 0 bases at V and 11 bases at J, with 24 bases between. The CDR3 length is 17 residues. Per the germline V gene, CDR1 is SGDLS and CDR2 is YYNGEE. The CDR3 DNA is TGTGCCAGCAGCGTAGGGTCGGGACCACCATCGGTGGCGCAGCAGTTCTTC. Protein: CASSVGSGPPSVAQQFF.

The CDR3 DNA reads as TGTGCCAGCAGCCGACTAGCGGGAGAAGATACGCAGTATTTT. Amino acid sequence: CASSRLAGEDTQYF. V gene TRBV7-3 combines with J gene TRBJ2-3; 12 bases align to TRBD2. This CDR3 has 14 amino acids. With 5 bases clipped from V and 5 bases from J, the junction kept 2 bases outside the gene matches. CDR1 and CDR2 (germline): SGHTA, FQGTGA.